What follows are 32 T cell receptor beta chains derived from one specimen sequenced in a study of vaccination effects on CD4 cells after COVID-19. After less than twelve days in culture, the CD4+ T cells were isolated. Participants were given two doses of BNT162b2 or mRNA-1273 vaccine. No antigen has been identified for these receptors. Assay: immunoSEQ multiplex PCR; the TCRdb copy retains only in-frame clones and omits some. The sample contains 25,000 to 35,000 clones, around 69% of which appear only once. Sequencing used CD4+ T cells from PBMCs cultured without peptide, obtained after COVID-19 vaccination. These TCRs come from a human donor who received a COVID-19 vaccine.

The chain uses TRBV4-2 and TRBJ1-2; a possible D gene is TRBD1 (5 bases). CDR1 and CDR2 from the germline V gene are LGHNA and YNFKEQ. The CDR3 length is 14 residues. The ends were cut back, 0 bases at V and 3 bases at J, with 8 bases in the middle. The CDR3 here is CASSQESRDYGYTF. DNA for the CDR3: TGTGCCAGCAGCCAAGAGTCCAGGGACTATGGCTACACCTTC.

This clone has only one observation. The chain uses TRBV10-3 and TRBJ1-6; tentative D call: TRBD1 (6 bases). The CDR3 is 16 amino acids. V lost 6 bases to trimming and J lost 8 bases, with 20 bases between them. CDR1 ENHRY and CDR2 SYGVKD come from the germline V gene. The CDR3 protein is CAISPGTPPKDSPLHF. CDR3 DNA: TGTGCCATCAGCCCCGGGACACCGCCTAAGGATTCACCCCTCCACTTT.

This clone has a handful of counts. The V call is TRBV3-1 (or the pseudogene TRBV3-2), the J call TRBJ1-2; no clear D gene. Germline V CDR1 and CDR2: LGHDT, YNNKEL (reference sequence). The CDR3 is made up of 15 amino acids. Trimming shortened V by 1 base and J by 3 bases, and 12 bases separated the two germline ends. CDR3 nucleotide sequence: TGTGCCAGCAGCCAAGGGGTGAGGTTCTACTATGGCTACACCTTC. Protein sequence: CASSQGVRFYYGYTF.

V gene TRBV6-6 combines with J gene TRBJ1-6; a weak D match, TRBD1 (6 bases). V was cut by 2 bases and J by 13 bases, with 12 bases left in between. Germline V gene lookup returns CDR1 MNHNY and CDR2 SVGAGI (reference sequence). The CDR3 spans 13 residues. CDR3 region: CASSYEGEYPLHF. CDR3 sequence (DNA): TGTGCCAGCAGTTACGAGGGGGAGTATCCCCTCCACTTT.

In its sample, this clone was seen a few times. The rearrangement joins TRBV2 to TRBJ2-7; perhaps TRBD2 as D (6 bases). Germline CDR1 SNHLY, CDR2 FYNNEI. The length of the CDR3 is 16 residues. V lost 1 base, J lost 0 bases, and 13 bases lay in between. The CDR3, as DNA: TGTGCCAGCAGTGAAGTAGAAATAGCGGCCTCCTACGAGCAGTACTTC. This sequence encodes CASSEVEIAASYEQYF.

The CDR3, as DNA: TGTGCCAGCAGTTTGGGCGGGGGCCTTAACATTCAGTACTTC. It specifies CASSLGGGLNIQYF. This rearrangement joins TRBV28 to TRBJ2-4; D perhaps matches TRBD2 (7 bases). The CDR3 totals 14 residues. V was clipped by 3 bases and J by 7 bases, with 13 bases between them. Germline V gene lookup returns CDR1 MDHEN and CDR2 SYDVKM.

The chain uses TRBV7-6 and TRBJ1-2; D call uncertain. The CDR3 runs 15 residues. From germline, CDR1 is SGHVS and CDR2 FNYEAQ. Trimming pared 5 bases from V and 0 bases from J, leaving 13 bases between. The CDR3 reads CASSTGPDSNYGYTF. For the CDR3, the DNA is TGTGCCAGCAGCACCGGACCAGATTCTAACTATGGCTACACCTTC.

J is TRBJ2-1 and V is TRBV18; no definite D call. V was shortened by 4 bases and J by 2 bases, with 12 bases between the two germline ends. Germline V gene data show CDR1 as KGHSH and CDR2 as LQKENI. CDR3 length: 15 residues. The CDR3 loop reads CASSLGRKTYNEQFF. CDR3 bases: TGTGCCAGCTCACTCGGACGGAAAACCTACAATGAGCAGTTCTTC.

The chain links TRBV28 to TRBJ2-4; 9 bases align to TRBD1. CDR3 length: 16 amino acids. The germline CDR1 and CDR2 sequences are MDHEN and SYDVKM. Trimming took 3 bases from V and 7 from J; bases not matched to a gene: 10. The CDR3 here is CASSFPSTGGENIQYF. The CDR3 nucleotides are TGTGCCAGCAGTTTTCCCTCGACAGGGGGAGAGAACATTCAGTACTTC.

This clone showed up just a few times. This chain connects TRBV9 to TRBJ2-3, with a weak D call TRBD1 (5 bases). The V gene's germline CDR1 is SGDLS and CDR2 YYNGEE. This CDR3 region has 12 residues. V lost 0 bases, J lost 9 bases, and 8 bases lay in between. The CDR3 DNA reads as TGTGCCAGCAGCGTAGGGGCAGGGACGCAGTATTTT. This translates into CASSVGAGTQYF.

This chain joins TRBV10-3 and TRBJ1-1; TRBD1 matches 8 bases. Germline CDR1 is ENHRY and CDR2 is SYGVKD. V dropped 2 bases and J dropped 6; count of bases not matched to a gene: 5. The CDR3 sequence is 14 residues long. Here the CDR3 DNA reads TGTGCCATCAGTGAGAGGACAGGGACTCCTGAAGCTTTCTTT. It specifies CAISERTGTPEAFF.

J is TRBJ1-3 and V is TRBV10-3, with 8 bases fitting TRBD1. Germline CDR1 ENHRY, CDR2 SYGVKD. The CDR3 is 15 residues long. The V gene end was trimmed by 10 bases and the J gene end by 4 bases; junction bases not matched to a gene: 12. The CDR3 region is CASWLGQADGNTIYF. CDR3 sequence (DNA): TGTGCCAGCTGGTTGGGACAGGCAGACGGAAACACCATATATTTT.

The chain is built from TRBV5-1 and TRBJ1-3; no definite D call. This CDR3 contains 15 residues. Germline-derived CDR1 and CDR2 are SGHRS and YFSETQ. Trimming removed 7 bases from V and 2 bases from J, with 16 bases in between. CDR3 protein: CASRETTQPGNTIYF. The DNA of the CDR3 is TGCGCCAGCCGTGAGACGACCCAACCTGGAAACACCATATATTTT.

J is TRBJ2-3 and V is TRBV5-1, with D perhaps TRBD1 or TRBD2 (5 bases each). CDR3 size: 14 residues. Trimming removed 4 bases at V and 6 bases at J, with 15 bases between. Germline values: CDR1 SGHRS, CDR2 YFSETQ. The CDR3 protein is CASSPGRYDDTQYF. CDR3 DNA sequence: TGCGCCAGCAGCCCGGGACGCTATGACGATACGCAGTATTTT.

The rearrangement links TRBV28 to TRBJ2-7, with D uncertain. The V gene lost 4 bases and the J gene lost 1 base, with 5 bases spanning the gap. Per germline, CDR1 MDHEN and CDR2 SYDVKM. CDR3 length equals 12 residues. DNA of the CDR3: TGTGCCAGCAGTTCCCTTTCCTACGAGCAGTACTTC. As protein: CASSSLSYEQYF.

The chain links TRBV30 to TRBJ1-6; D may be TRBD1 (5 bases). CDR1 GTSNPN and CDR2 SVGIG come from the germline V gene (reference sequence). This CDR3 spans 15 amino acids. V was trimmed by 3 bases and J by 10 bases, leaving 19 bases between them. CDR3 amino acids: CAWSPRRGGGSPLHF. The CDR3 nucleotides read TGTGCCTGGAGCCCCAGACGGGGCGGGGGATCACCCCTCCACTTT.

The chain combines TRBV6-2 or TRBV6-3 with TRBJ2-5; 14 nucleotides line up with TRBD2. CDR3 length: 16 residues. CDR1 is MNHEY and CDR2 is SVGEGT in the germline V gene. Trimming cost V 5 bases and J 2 bases; bases outside gene matches: 4. The CDR3 sequence is CASSRGLAGGQETQYF. The DNA of the CDR3 is TGTGCCAGCAGTAGAGGACTAGCGGGAGGACAAGAGACCCAGTACTTC.

CDR3 loop: CASSLDRGRNEKLFF. CDR3 coding DNA: TGTGCCAGCAGCCTGGACAGGGGAAGAAATGAAAAACTGTTTTTT. The chain couples TRBV7-9 to TRBJ1-4; 9 nucleotides line up with TRBD1. Trimming cost V 5 bases and J 5 bases; bases outside gene matches: 6. The CDR3 has 15 amino acids. CDR1 is SEHNR, CDR2 FQNEAQ, per germline (reference sequence). Supplemented by reference TRBV7-9 and TRBJ1-4, the full variable domain reads DTGVSQNPRHKITKRGQNVTFRCDPISEHNRLYWYRQTLGQGPEFLTYFQNEAQLEKSRLLSDRFSAERPKGSFSTLEIQRTEQGDSAMYLCASSLDRGRNEKLFFGSGTQLSVL.

The chain employs TRBV4-1 and TRBJ2-2; either TRBD1 or TRBD2 may fit D (6 bases each). The germline V and J ends were trimmed by 3 bases and 5 bases, with 16 bases remaining between them. This CDR3 is built from 16 residues. The germline gives CDR1 MGHRA, CDR2 YSYEKL. The CDR3 DNA reads as TGCGCCAGCAGCCACGGGGGCTACCTTGGGACCGGGGAGCTGTTTTTT. It codes for CASSHGGYLGTGELFF.

This sequence joins TRBV7-2 and TRBJ2-7, with 8 bases fitting TRBD2. CDR3 length: 14 residues. The V segment lost 1 base and the J segment 6 bases; nucleotides outside the gene matches: 5. CDR1 SGHTA and CDR2 FQGNSA come from the germline V gene. For the CDR3, the DNA is TGTGCCAGCAGCTTAGTCCAGCGGGGGTTCGAGCAGTACTTC. Translating gives CASSLVQRGFEQYF.

The V and J genes are TRBV6-2 or TRBV6-3 and TRBJ2-7, with 11 positions matching TRBD2. The V gene's germline CDR1 is MNHEY and CDR2 SVGEGT. The CDR3 extends over 15 amino acids. V dropped 5 bases and J dropped 0; count of bases not matched to a gene: 3. The CDR3 nucleotides are TGTGCCAGCAGTAGGGGACTAGCGGTCTCCTACGAGCAGTACTTC. Its translation: CASSRGLAVSYEQYF.

This chain uses TRBV30 with TRBJ1-6; TRBD1 might be the D (5 bases). This CDR3 contains 13 residues. CDR1 is GTSNPN and CDR2 is SVGIG in the germline V gene (reference sequence). V lost 6 bases, J lost 10 bases, and 16 bases lay in between. DNA of the CDR3: TGTGCCTGTACGGGACTGCCCGAATCACCCCTCCACTTT. This codes for CACTGLPESPLHF.

V and J are TRBV7-2 and TRBJ2-2; 12 nucleotides match TRBD2. CDR1 is SGHTA, CDR2 FQGNSA, per germline. CDR3 size: 16 residues. V gave up 2 bases and J gave up 6 bases; unmatched junction bases: 4. The CDR3 DNA follows: TGTGCCAGCAGCTTACCTAGCGGGGGGGCCGCCGGGGAGCTGTTTTTT. It is translated as CASSLPSGGAAGELFF.

V gene TRBV5-6 combines with J gene TRBJ2-5; the D gene is possibly TRBD2 (5 bases). This CDR3 has 15 residues. Germline V gene data show CDR1 as SGHDT and CDR2 as YYEEEE. The ends were cut back, 1 base at V and 2 bases at J, with 12 bases in the middle. The CDR3 DNA reads TGTGCCAGCAGCTTGTCAGTCGGGGATCAAGAGACCCAGTACTTC. Its translation: CASSLSVGDQETQYF. Full variable domain (remainder filled in from reference TRBV5-6 and TRBJ2-5): DAGVTQSPTHLIKTRGQQVTLRCSPKSGHDTVSWYQQALGQGPQFIFQYYEEEERQRGNFPDRFSGHQFPNYSSELNVNALLLGDSALYLCASSLSVGDQETQYFGPGTRLLVL.

The chain recombines TRBV11-2 with TRBJ1-5; D is perhaps TRBD1 (5 bases). The V gene lost 3 bases and the J gene lost 4 bases, with 13 bases spanning the gap. The CDR3 is made up of 15 amino acids. The germline gives CDR1 SGHAT, CDR2 FQNNGV. The CDR3 is CASSLGDAMNQPQHF. Here the CDR3 DNA reads TGTGCCAGCAGCTTGGGGGACGCAATGAATCAGCCCCAGCATTTT.

CDR3: CASSAALGSPRGETQYF. In DNA, the CDR3 is TGTGCCAGCAGTGCAGCCTTAGGGTCTCCAAGGGGAGAGACCCAGTACTTC. The chain recombines TRBV2 with TRBJ2-5, with D possibly matching TRBD1 (5 bases). Germline-derived CDR1 and CDR2 are SNHLY and FYNNEI. CDR3 size: 17 residues. V lost 4 bases, J lost 4 bases, and 22 bases lay in between.

The chain joins TRBV14 to TRBJ2-7; the D is unclear. In germline, CDR1 is SGHDN, CDR2 FVKESK. The CDR3 contains 14 residues. The germline V and J ends were trimmed by 3 bases and 3 bases, with 12 bases remaining between them. The CDR3 is CASSHPNTFYEQYF. DNA for the CDR3: TGTGCCAGCAGCCACCCTAACACCTTCTACGAGCAGTACTTC.

CDR3 loop: CASSTSGNTEAFF. The DNA of the CDR3 is TGTGCCAGCAGCACATCGGGGAACACTGAAGCTTTCTTT. The chain has TRBV14 and TRBJ1-1; D is undetermined. Per the germline V gene, CDR1 is SGHDN and CDR2 is FVKESK. The V gene lost 5 bases and the J gene lost 1 base, with 8 bases spanning the gap. This CDR3 contains 13 residues.

The chain combines TRBV7-2 with TRBJ1-4; 12 bases agree with TRBD1. The J segment lost 10 bases and the V segment lost 4 bases, leaving 7 bases of the junction unmatched. Germline-derived CDR1 and CDR2 are SGHTA and FQGNSA. The CDR3 contains 15 residues. The CDR3: CASSSYGTGGRKLFF. The CDR3 DNA is TGTGCCAGCAGCTCCTACGGGACAGGGGGCAGAAAACTGTTTTTT.

This chain connects TRBV2 to TRBJ2-5, with TRBD2 matching 8 bases. Losses at the gene ends were 5 bases for V and 4 bases for J; bases not matched to a gene: 6. CDR3 length equals 14 residues. CDR1 and CDR2 from the germline V gene are SNHLY and FYNNEI. In DNA form, the CDR3 reads TGTGCCAGCAGTTCCCGGGCGGGAGGAGAGACCCAGTACTTC. This sequence encodes CASSSRAGGETQYF. The whole variable domain, remainder taken from reference TRBV2 and TRBJ2-5, is EPEVTQTPSHQVTQMGQEVILRCVPISNHLYFYWYRQILGQKVEFLVSFYNNEISEKSEIFDDQFSVERPDGSNFTLKIRSTKLEDSAMYFCASSSRAGGETQYFGPGTRLLVL.

The chain recombines TRBV11-1 with TRBJ2-7, with D maybe TRBD1 (6 bases). Germline V lookup: CDR1 SGHAT, CDR2 FQDESV (reference sequence). Trimming removed 6 bases at V and 0 bases at J, with 6 bases between. The length of the CDR3 is 12 residues. CDR3 amino acids: CASRDSSYEQYF. In DNA form, the CDR3 reads TGTGCCAGCAGGGACAGCTCCTACGAGCAGTACTTC.

A remark on this clone: At one boundary the junction diverges from the germline segment, which might be a read error. The chain recombines TRBV27 with TRBJ2-1; 9 bases fit TRBD2. Germline V gives CDR1 MNHEY, CDR2 SMNVEV (reference sequence). The CDR3 covers 15 residues. The CDR3, as DNA: TGTGCCAGCACCAAGATACGGACTAGCGATGGAGTCAACCTCTTC. Its protein product is CASTKIRTSDGVNLF.